Each of the 7 T cell receptor beta chains below was sequenced from the same sample in a study of technical replicates of blood from several donors. Only in-frame clones appear in the TCRdb table, and some are missing; sequencing was by immunoSEQ multiplex PCR. The sample consists of around 83,000 clones, around 94% of them appearing once. The sequenced sample consisted of T cells isolated from PBMCs. All receptors derive from a human donor in good health.

This chain connects TRBV2 to TRBJ2-5, with 11 bases identical to TRBD2. Per germline, CDR1 SNHLY and CDR2 FYNNEI. The CDR3 contains 16 residues. V was clipped by 1 base and J by 5 bases; unmatched bases: 6. CDR3 bases: TGTGCCAGCAGTGAAGAGGGTAGCGGGAGGGGGGAGACCCAGTACTTC. Its protein product is CASSEEGSGRGETQYF.

CDR3 nucleotide sequence: TGTGCCAGCTCACCCGAGGGGACAGTTTATTACTACGAGCAGTACTTC. Encoded protein: CASSPEGTVYYYEQYF. J is TRBJ2-7 and V is TRBV18; the match to TRBD1 covers 7 bases. Germline trimming cut 3 bases from V and 3 bases from J; bases unmatched to any gene: 11. Germline CDR1 reads KGHSH; CDR2 reads LQKENI. The CDR3 totals 16 residues.

This rearrangement joins TRBV29-1 to TRBJ1-4, with D uncertain. This CDR3 has 11 amino acids. Looked up from germline, CDR1 is SQVTM and CDR2 is ANQGSEA. CDR3: CRQIFNEKLFF. CDR3 sequence (DNA): TGCAGACAGATTTTTAATGAAAAACTGTTTTTT.

V gene TRBV4-1 combines with J gene TRBJ1-5; possibly TRBD1 for D (5 bases). The length of the CDR3 is 13 residues. With 0 bases removed from V and 12 bases from J, the gap between germline ends came to 12 bases. Germline V lookup: CDR1 MGHRA, CDR2 YSYEKL. The CDR3 spells CASSQDGSGGQHF. CDR3 nucleotides: TGCGCCAGCAGCCAAGACGGGAGTGGGGGCCAGCATTTT.

V and J are TRBV30 and TRBJ2-1; 12 nucleotides line up with TRBD2. CDR1 and CDR2 from the germline V gene are GTSNPN and SVGIG (reference sequence). Trimming took 4 bases from V and 4 from J; bases not matched to a gene: 5. The CDR3 sequence is 15 residues long. CDR3 in DNA: TGTGCCTGGATACTAGCGGGAGGAAGGTACAATGAGCAGTTCTTC. Encoded protein: CAWILAGGRYNEQFF.

The chain recombines TRBV2 with TRBJ1-1; possibly TRBD1 for D (6 bases). CDR3 size: 13 residues. Germline V lookup: CDR1 SNHLY, CDR2 FYNNEI. V was pared by 10 bases and J by 0 bases, with 12 bases between. The CDR3 DNA is TGTGCCACAGGCGGACAGATGAACACTGAAGCTTTCTTT. This translates into CATGGQMNTEAFF.

The count of this clone is one. The V and J genes are TRBV5-4 and TRBJ2-7; D possibly corresponds to TRBD2 (6 bases). Germline CDR1 SGHNT, CDR2 YYREEE (reference sequence). CDR3 length: 14 amino acids. Trimming removed 4 bases from V and 3 bases from J, with 14 bases in between. CDR3 nucleotides: TGTGCCAGCAGCGATGGGACTTCCCGCTACGAGCAGTACTTC. It codes for CASSDGTSRYEQYF.